One and the same sample provided the 25 T cell receptor beta chains below, sequenced in a study of regulatory T cells in long-lasting Graves disease. Time point meaning: newly diagnosed GD, antithyroid drugs for less than 3 months. Isolated PBMC RNA provided the starting material for the TCR library. Construction of the TCR beta libraries employed iRepertoire HTBI primers in conjunction with Arm-PCR of CDR3 regions. TCRdb itself ran the multiplex PCR reads through MiXCR, one entry per CDR3 protein. The sample records 350,000 to 500,000 distinct CDR3 sequences, 16% being singletons. These same records also appear under a second study, on T cells in Graves' hyperthyroidism and ophthalmopathy.

The source material was peripheral blood mononuclear cells (PBMCs), sampled at new diagnosis, from a patient treated with antithyroid drugs. Receptors were obtained from a woman in her twenties or thirties with Graves disease.

This clonotype appeared a few times. V is TRBV11-2 and J is TRBJ1-3, with a tentative D call TRBD1 (5 bases). The CDR3 covers 14 residues. V was shortened by 4 bases and J by 4 bases, with 11 bases between the two germline ends. The germline V gene has CDR1 SGHAT and CDR2 FQNNGV. CDR3 protein: CASSSGLPGNTIYF. CDR3 sequence (DNA): TGTGCCAGCAGCTCGGGGCTCCCCGGAAACACCATATATTTT.

There are a few counts of this clonotype. A much larger clone lies a single base off, so this may be a read error. The chain joins TRBV6-5 to TRBJ2-7, with 7 bases fitting TRBD1. Germline V lookup: CDR1 MNHEY, CDR2 SVGAGI. CDR3 length equals 15 residues. The CDR3 loop is CASSSGTEYSHEQYF. The CDR3 DNA is TGTGCCAGCAGTTCCGGGACAGAGTACTCCCACGAGCAGTACTTC.

There are many counts of this clonotype. The chain employs TRBV2 and TRBJ2-7, with 10 bases fitting TRBD2. Germline values: CDR1 SNHLY, CDR2 FYNNEI. The ends lost 5 bases at V and 0 bases at J; junction bases unmatched: 7. This CDR3 comprises 16 residues. In DNA form, the CDR3 reads TGTGCCAGCAGTAAAACTAGCGGGGTTAGCTCCTACGAGCAGTACTTC. This sequence encodes CASSKTSGVSSYEQYF.

This clonotype was seen only a few times. The chain employs TRBV28 and TRBJ2-7; D may be TRBD1 or TRBD2 (5 bases each). The CDR3 totals 15 residues. Per germline, CDR1 MDHEN and CDR2 SYDVKM. V shed 6 bases and J shed 2 bases, with 17 bases lying between them. The CDR3 reads CASSMAVRGAYEQYF. In nucleotides, the CDR3 is TGTGCCAGCAGCATGGCGGTCAGAGGGGCCTACGAGCAGTACTTC.

A few counts support this clonotype. The chain joins TRBV20-1 to TRBJ2-3, with 10 bases that match TRBD2. V was clipped by 6 bases and J by 1 base; unmatched bases: 7. The germline V gene encodes CDR1 DFQATT and CDR2 SNEGSKA (reference sequence). The CDR3 contains 15 residues. Written as DNA, the CDR3 is TGCAGTGCCCCACTAGCGGGAAGGGGCACAGATACGCAGTATTTT. It translates to CSAPLAGRGTDTQYF.

The rearrangement joins TRBV4-2 to TRBJ2-7, with 9 positions matching TRBD1. From germline, CDR1 is LGHNA and CDR2 YNFKEQ. The junction had 12 bases not matched to a gene; V was cut back by 3 bases and J by 3 bases. CDR3 length equals 17 residues. CDR3 residues: CASSHTYPPGQGYEQYF. The CDR3 DNA reads as TGTGCCAGCAGCCATACGTACCCCCCGGGACAGGGCTACGAGCAGTACTTC.

This clonotype was counted ten times or more. The rearrangement joins TRBV3-1 to TRBJ2-7; TRBD2 aligns across 7 bases. J gave up 7 bases and V 1 base, and 4 bases lay outside the gene matches. CDR3 length: 13 amino acids. CDR1 is LGHDT and CDR2 is YNNKEL in the germline V gene (reference sequence). The CDR3 loop reads CASSQASGKEQYF. Written as DNA, the CDR3 is TGTGCCAGCAGCCAAGCTAGCGGTAAAGAGCAGTACTTC.

This clonotype was counted a few times. The chain is built from TRBV29-1 and TRBJ1-6; unclear D gene. The CDR3 length is 14 residues. Germline V gene data show CDR1 as SQVTM and CDR2 as ANQGSEA. Trimming left V 6 bases short and J 3 bases short, with 12 bases between. CDR3 sequence (DNA): TGCAGCGTCCGGGTAGAAAACTATAATTCACCCCTCCACTTT. This encodes CSVRVENYNSPLHF.

This clonotype has at least ten counts. The V and J genes are TRBV5-8 and TRBJ1-2; 8 nucleotides match TRBD1. Germline CDR1 and CDR2: SGHTS and YDEGEE. The CDR3 covers 15 residues. Losses at the gene ends were 1 base for V and 4 bases for J; bases not matched to a gene: 6. CDR3 sequence: CASSLYQGASYGYTF. In nucleotides, the CDR3 is TGTGCCAGCAGCTTGTACCAGGGGGCAAGCTATGGCTACACCTTC. The whole variable domain, remainder taken from reference TRBV5-8 and TRBJ1-2, is EAGVTQSPTHLIKTRGQQATLRCSPISGHTSVYWYQQALGLGLQFLLWYDEGEERNRGNFPPRFSGRQFPNYSSELNVNALELEDSALYLCASSLYQGASYGYTFGSGTRLTVV.

The sample holds many counts of this clonotype. V gene TRBV7-9 combines with J gene TRBJ2-1; 12 bases align to TRBD2. The CDR3 is made up of 18 amino acids. Unmatched junction bases numbered 8, after V lost 4 bases and J lost 1 base. CDR1 is SEHNR and CDR2 is FQNEAQ in the germline V gene (reference sequence). The CDR3 loop is CASSYHPTSGSSYNEQFF. As DNA, the CDR3 is TGTGCCAGCAGCTACCACCCGACTAGCGGGAGTTCCTACAATGAGCAGTTCTTC.

This clonotype was counted at least ten times. The rearrangement uses TRBV7-2 and TRBJ1-2; possible D gene TRBD1, 5 bases. Per the germline V gene, CDR1 is SGHTA and CDR2 is FQGNSA. Deletions cut 5 bases from V and 3 bases from J, with 16 bases between. The CDR3 is 15 residues long. Here the CDR3 DNA reads TGTGCCAGCAGCCACCGGGGCGGGATTGACTATGGCTACACCTTC. Amino acids: CASSHRGGIDYGYTF. Using reference TRBV7-2 and TRBJ1-2 for the parts outside the CDR3, the full variable domain is GAGVSQSPSNKVTEKGKDVELRCDPISGHTALYWYRQSLGQGLEFLIYFQGNSAPDKSGLPSDRFSAERTGGSVSTLTIQRTQQEDSAVYLCASSHRGGIDYGYTFGSGTRLTVV.

This clonotype was seen more than once but under ten times. The chain couples TRBV7-2 to TRBJ1-4; no reliable D call. V lost 3 bases and J lost 0, with 5 bases in between. Germline V lookup: CDR1 SGHTA, CDR2 FQGNSA. This CDR3 has 14 residues. CDR3 bases: TGTGCCAGCAGCTTTGATGCAACTAATGAAAAACTGTTTTTT. Translation: CASSFDATNEKLFF. Complete variable domain (other parts from reference TRBV7-2 and TRBJ1-4): GAGVSQSPSNKVTEKGKDVELRCDPISGHTALYWYRQSLGQGLEFLIYFQGNSAPDKSGLPSDRFSAERTGGSVSTLTIQRTQQEDSAVYLCASSFDATNEKLFFGSGTQLSVL.

This clonotype has just a few counts. The CDR3 DNA sequence: TGTGCCAGCAGCTTAGGACTTAGACTTAACACCATATATTTT. As protein: CASSLGLRLNTIYF. This rearrangement joins TRBV7-2 to TRBJ1-3; D is unresolved. Germline assignment: CDR1 SGHTA and CDR2 FQGNSA. The CDR3 consists of 14 residues. The V end was cut by 1 base, the J end by 7 bases, with 11 bases between.

This clonotype was observed many times. This chain uses TRBV6-1 with TRBJ1-1; no clear D gene. CDR1 and CDR2 (germline): MNHNS, SASEGT. Trimming shortened V by 7 bases and J by 1 base, and 16 bases separated the two germline ends. The CDR3 has 15 amino acids. CDR3 protein: CASTSGGRGNTEAFF. Written as DNA, the CDR3 is TGTGCCAGCACATCAGGTGGACGGGGGAACACTGAAGCTTTCTTT.

Regarding this clonotype: A far more abundant clone sits one base away, making this likely a read error. The chain has TRBV6-2 or TRBV6-3 and TRBJ2-1, with D perhaps matching TRBD1 (6 bases). The germline gives CDR1 MNHEY, CDR2 SVGEGT. The CDR3 sequence is 14 residues long. In nucleotides, the CDR3 is TGTGCCAGCAGTTCTTACAGGGCCCAAGAGACCCAGTGCTTC. Protein sequence: CASSSYRAQETQCF.

This clonotype was counted between two and nine times. The V call is TRBV6-5, the J call TRBJ1-1; D may be TRBD1 (5 bases). V gave up 2 bases and J gave up 0 bases, with 7 bases separating them. Germline CDR1 is MNHEY and CDR2 is SVGAGI. The CDR3 has 14 residues. CDR3 nucleotide sequence: TGTGCCAGCAGTTACGGGGCTTTGAACACTGAAGCTTTCTTT. Translation gives CASSYGALNTEAFF.

This clonotype was seen repeatedly, ten times or more. The CDR3, as DNA: TGTGCCAGCAGCCGGGACAGGGTGAGAGGAAATGAGCAGTTCTTC. It translates to CASSRDRVRGNEQFF. This sequence joins TRBV3-1 and TRBJ2-1; TRBD1 agrees at 9 bases. After removal of 4 bases from V and 7 bases from J, the junction contained 8 bases not matched to a gene. Germline CDR1 and CDR2: LGHDT and YNNKEL (reference sequence). This CDR3 is built from 15 residues.

About this clonotype itself: This may be a read error, as it is one base from a much larger clone. This chain links TRBV3-1 with TRBJ2-7, with 9 bases aligning to TRBD1. Trimming at V came to 10 bases and at J to 4 bases, leaving 11 bases not matched to a gene. From germline, CDR1 is LGHDT and CDR2 YNNKEL (reference sequence). The CDR3 has 14 residues. This chain's CDR3 is CANSRQGVAYEQYF. The CDR3 coding sequence is TGTGCCAACAGTCGACAGGGGGTGGCATACGAGCAGTACTTC.

Details on this clonotype: This could be a read error, since a much larger clone is one nucleotide away. The chain is built from TRBV27 and TRBJ2-2; D tentatively fits TRBD1 or TRBD2 (5 bases each). Germline CDR1 and CDR2: MNHEY and SMNVEV (reference sequence). The CDR3 totals 14 residues. The CDR3 here is CASRPGPNTGELSF. The DNA of the CDR3 is TGTGCCAGCAGACCGGGACCAAACACCGGGGAGCTGTCTTTT.

The table lists this clonotype with many counts. This chain links TRBV5-1 with TRBJ2-7, with 8 bases fitting TRBD2. V lost 0 bases, J lost 0 bases, and 5 bases stayed unmatched. Germline CDR1 is SGHRS and CDR2 is YFSETQ. The CDR3 spans 16 residues. CDR3 loop: CASSLAPSGSSYEQYF. The CDR3 region has the DNA TGCGCCAGCAGCTTGGCCCCAAGCGGGAGCTCCTACGAGCAGTACTTC.

This clonotype was seen a few times. The chain carries TRBV19 and TRBJ1-5, with D tentatively TRBD1 (5 bases). Between the trimmed V and J ends, which lost 6 bases and 1 base, there was a span of 13 bases. CDR1 is LNHDA and CDR2 is SQIVND in the germline V gene (reference sequence). The CDR3 runs 15 residues. Here the CDR3 reads CASSPQARSNQPQHF. The CDR3 bases are TGTGCCAGTAGCCCACAGGCAAGAAGCAATCAGCCCCAGCATTTT.

This clonotype was counted only a few times. V and J are TRBV5-1 and TRBJ2-6; D is unresolved. The germline V gene has CDR1 SGHRS and CDR2 YFSETQ. Trimming removed 0 bases from V and 2 bases from J, with 6 bases in between. This CDR3 spans 15 amino acids. The CDR3 DNA sequence: TGCGCCAGCAGCTTGGATGGGGCTGGGGCCAACGTCCTGACTTTC. Protein: CASSLDGAGANVLTF.

Many counts were recorded for this clonotype. This CDR3 reads CASSLGGWWDHGYTF. As DNA, the CDR3 is TGTGCCAGCAGTTTAGGAGGATGGTGGGACCATGGCTACACCTTC. The chain uses TRBV12-3 or TRBV12-4 and TRBJ1-2; D is perhaps TRBD1 (5 bases). This CDR3 is 15 amino acids long. V lost 1 base and J 6 bases, leaving 15 bases between the germline ends.

The sample holds many counts of this clonotype. The V gene is TRBV20-1, the J gene TRBJ2-7; possibly TRBD2 for D (5 bases). Trimming left V 1 base short and J 0 bases short, with 7 bases between. Germline CDR1 reads DFQATT; CDR2 reads SNEGSKA (reference sequence). The CDR3 runs 13 residues. CDR3 bases: TGCAGTGCTAGAGCCACTAGCTCCTACGAGCAGTACTTC. Translating gives CSARATSSYEQYF.

There are a few counts of this clonotype. This chain joins TRBV12-3 or TRBV12-4 and TRBJ2-5; 8 positions match TRBD2. CDR3 length equals 13 residues. The junction had 6 bases not matched to a gene; V was cut back by 7 bases and J by 5 bases. The chain's CDR3 is CASTLSGKETQYF. CDR3 DNA: TGTGCCAGCACCCTTAGCGGGAAGGAGACCCAGTACTTC.